A selection of T cell receptor beta chains follows, all from one sample in a study of radiation and T cells in renal cell carcinoma. Profiled with immunoSEQ multiplex PCR; TCRdb holds only in-frame clones, not every one. This sample has 150,000 to 190,000 clones, with roughly 87% found just once. This specimen was blood, taken from a patient whose treatment included radiotherapy and nephrectomy. The receptors originated from a woman between 50 and 59 years old with renal cell carcinoma. CDR3s leave out the opening cysteine and the closing phenylalanine or tryptophan. The order of the fields is D gene, V gene, J gene, CDR3 protein. D genes are given only for firm matches.

D: NA
V: TRBV18
J: TRBJ1-4
CDR3: ASSPNREKLF

D: TRBD2
V: TRBV4-1
J: TRBJ2-3
CDR3: ASSQRVLAGGTDTQY

D: NA
V: TRBV5-1
J: TRBJ2-2
CDR3: ASSLAGVTGELF

D: NA
V: TRBV25-1
J: TRBJ2-2
CDR3: ASSGLTGTTGELF

D: TRBD1
V: TRBV18
J: TRBJ1-2
CDR3: ASSSGTGGAENGYT

D: TRBD1
V: TRBV11-3
J: TRBJ2-1
CDR3: ASSPRTGFSYNEQF

D: NA
V: TRBV9
J: TRBJ1-4
CDR3: ASGNSWDEKLF

D: NA
V: TRBV10-3
J: TRBJ1-5
CDR3: AISESVNQPQH

D: NA
V: TRBV19
J: TRBJ1-2
CDR3: ASSIRGRYGYT

D: NA
V: TRBV6-4
J: TRBJ1-6
CDR3: ASSGVRGSPLH